This T cell receptor (beta chain) was found in a study of blood T cell repertoires in COVID-19. This clone showed up just a few times. Trimming took off 0 bases at V and 1 base at J, with 4 bases between the two ends. This CDR3 region has 13 residues. CDR1 is SGHRS, CDR2 YFSETQ, per germline. Study processing details: Amplification with reference gene primers provided the estimates of nucleated cell counts. Repertoires were generated with immunoSEQ multiplex PCR, while TCRdb's copy carries only in-frame clones and drops some. The DNA gave D and trimming, while V, J and clone size come from that table. Among about 300,000 clones listed, roughly 89% were seen once.

This chain joins TRBV5-1 and TRBJ1-1; D not certain. Sequencing was carried out using peripheral blood. The receptor's source is a woman aged 25 to 39 with COVID-19, enrolled during active disease. CDR3 amino acids: CASSLGRNTEAFF. Here the CDR3 DNA reads TGCGCCAGCAGCTTGGGCAGGAACACTGAAGCTTTCTTT. Full variable domain (rest looked up from reference TRBV5-1 and TRBJ1-1): KAGVTQTPRYLIKTRGQQVTLSCSPISGHRSVSWYQQTPGQGLQFLFEYFSETQRNKGNFPGRFSGRQFSNSRSEMNVSTLELGDSALYLCASSLGRNTEAFFGQGTRLTVV.